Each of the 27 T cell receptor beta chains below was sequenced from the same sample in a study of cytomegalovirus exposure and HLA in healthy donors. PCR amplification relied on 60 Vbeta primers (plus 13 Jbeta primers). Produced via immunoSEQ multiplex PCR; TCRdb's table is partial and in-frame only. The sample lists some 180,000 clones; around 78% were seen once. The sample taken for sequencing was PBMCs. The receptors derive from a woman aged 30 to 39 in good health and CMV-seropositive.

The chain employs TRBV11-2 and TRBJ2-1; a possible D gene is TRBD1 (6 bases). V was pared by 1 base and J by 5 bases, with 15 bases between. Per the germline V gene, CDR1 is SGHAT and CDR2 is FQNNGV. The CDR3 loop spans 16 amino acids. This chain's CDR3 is CASSLGVSGVDNEQFF. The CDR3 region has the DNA TGTGCCAGCAGCTTAGGCGTTTCAGGGGTAGACAATGAGCAGTTCTTC.

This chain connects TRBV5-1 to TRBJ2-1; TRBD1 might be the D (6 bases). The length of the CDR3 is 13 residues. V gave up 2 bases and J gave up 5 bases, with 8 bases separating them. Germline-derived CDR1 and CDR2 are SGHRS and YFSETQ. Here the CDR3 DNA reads TGCGCCAGCAGCTTCGGGACAAACAATGAGCAGTTCTTC. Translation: CASSFGTNNEQFF.

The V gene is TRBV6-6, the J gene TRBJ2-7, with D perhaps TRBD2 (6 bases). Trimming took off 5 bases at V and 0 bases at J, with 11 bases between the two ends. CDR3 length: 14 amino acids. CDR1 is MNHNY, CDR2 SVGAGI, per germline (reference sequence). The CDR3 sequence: CASSRDFSSYEQYF. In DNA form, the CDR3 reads TGTGCCAGCAGTCGGGACTTTAGCTCCTACGAGCAGTACTTC.

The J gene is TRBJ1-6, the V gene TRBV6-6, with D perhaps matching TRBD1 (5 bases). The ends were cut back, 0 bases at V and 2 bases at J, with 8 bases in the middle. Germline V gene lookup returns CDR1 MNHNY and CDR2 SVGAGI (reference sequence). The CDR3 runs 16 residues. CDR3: CASSYSRGAYNSPLHF. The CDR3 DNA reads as TGTGCCAGCAGTTACTCGCGGGGCGCCTATAATTCACCCCTCCACTTT.

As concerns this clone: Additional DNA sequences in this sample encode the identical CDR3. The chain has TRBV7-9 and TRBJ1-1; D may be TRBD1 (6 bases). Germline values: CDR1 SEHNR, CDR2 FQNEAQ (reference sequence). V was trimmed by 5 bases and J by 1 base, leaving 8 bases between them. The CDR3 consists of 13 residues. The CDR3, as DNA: TGTGCCAGCAGCCTGGGACAGAACACTGAAGCTTTCTTT. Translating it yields CASSLGQNTEAFF.

The CDR3 protein is CASSTSGGYLYEQYF. DNA for the CDR3: TGTGCCAGCAGTACCTCAGGGGGTTACCTCTACGAGCAGTACTTC. V is TRBV28 and J is TRBJ2-7; 7 bases align to TRBD1. Germline V CDR1 and CDR2: MDHEN, SYDVKM. This CDR3 region has 15 residues. The J segment lost 3 bases and the V segment lost 5 bases, leaving 10 bases of the junction unmatched. The variable domain in full, with the rest retrieved from reference TRBV28 and TRBJ2-7, is DVKVTQSSRYLVKRTGEKVFLECVQDMDHENMFWYRQDPGLGLRLIYFSYDVKMKEKGDIPEGYSVSREKKERFSLILESASTNQTSMYLCASSTSGGYLYEQYFGPGTRLTVT.

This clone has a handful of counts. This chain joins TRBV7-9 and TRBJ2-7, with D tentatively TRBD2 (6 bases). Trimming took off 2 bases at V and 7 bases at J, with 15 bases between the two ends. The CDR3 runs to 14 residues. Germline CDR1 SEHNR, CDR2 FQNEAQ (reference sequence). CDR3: CASSLTRGLGEQYF. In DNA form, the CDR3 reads TGTGCCAGCAGCTTAACGAGGGGACTCGGGGAGCAGTACTTC.

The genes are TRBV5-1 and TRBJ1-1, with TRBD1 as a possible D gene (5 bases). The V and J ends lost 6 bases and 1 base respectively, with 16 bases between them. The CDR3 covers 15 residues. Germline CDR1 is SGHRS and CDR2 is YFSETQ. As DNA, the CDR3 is TGCGCCAGCACCCTCTCGGGGGTCCCGAACACTGAAGCTTTCTTT. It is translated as CASTLSGVPNTEAFF.

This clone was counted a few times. CDR3 bases: TGCAGCGTTGATCGTAAATCAGGGGTCCATGGCTACACCTTC. Amino acid sequence: CSVDRKSGVHGYTF. The chain joins TRBV29-1 to TRBJ1-2; D possibly corresponds to TRBD1 (6 bases). V lost 3 bases and J lost 6, with 17 bases in between. The CDR3 consists of 14 residues. The V gene's germline CDR1 is SQVTM and CDR2 ANQGSEA.

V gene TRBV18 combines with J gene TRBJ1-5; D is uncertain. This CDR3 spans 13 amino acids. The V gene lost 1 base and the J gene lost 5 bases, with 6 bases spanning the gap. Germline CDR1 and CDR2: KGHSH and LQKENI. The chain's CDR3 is CASSPRYDQPQHF. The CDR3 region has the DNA TGTGCCAGCTCACCACGTTATGATCAGCCCCAGCATTTT.

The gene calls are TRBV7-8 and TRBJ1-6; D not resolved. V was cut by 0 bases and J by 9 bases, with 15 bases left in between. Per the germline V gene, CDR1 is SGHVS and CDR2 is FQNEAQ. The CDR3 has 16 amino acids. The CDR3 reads CASSLARIVGSSPLHF. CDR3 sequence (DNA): TGTGCCAGCAGCTTAGCCCGCATAGTGGGGAGTTCACCCCTCCACTTT.

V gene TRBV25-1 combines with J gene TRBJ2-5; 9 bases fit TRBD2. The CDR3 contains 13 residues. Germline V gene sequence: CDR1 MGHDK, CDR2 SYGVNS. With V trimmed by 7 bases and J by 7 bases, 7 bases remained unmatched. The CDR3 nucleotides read TGTGCCAGCACGGGGGGACTAGCAGGGACCCAGTACTTC. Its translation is CASTGGLAGTQYF.

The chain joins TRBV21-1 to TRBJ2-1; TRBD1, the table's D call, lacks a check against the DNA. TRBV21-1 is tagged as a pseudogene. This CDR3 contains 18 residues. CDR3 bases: TGTGCCAGCAGCTCCAAAAAAATTCCCGCGGAGGGGGCAAATGAGCAGTTCTTC. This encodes CASSSKKIPAEGANEQFF.

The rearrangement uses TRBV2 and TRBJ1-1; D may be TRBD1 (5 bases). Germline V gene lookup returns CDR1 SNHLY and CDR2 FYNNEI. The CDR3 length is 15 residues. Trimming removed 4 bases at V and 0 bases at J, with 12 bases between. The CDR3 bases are TGTGCCAGCAGTGCCCCAGGGCAAATGAACACTGAAGCTTTCTTT. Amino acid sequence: CASSAPGQMNTEAFF.

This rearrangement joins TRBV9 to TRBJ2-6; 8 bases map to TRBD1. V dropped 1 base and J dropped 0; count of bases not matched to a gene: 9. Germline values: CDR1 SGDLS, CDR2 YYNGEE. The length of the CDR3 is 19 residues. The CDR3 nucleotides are TGTGCCAGCAGCGTATCGACGACAGGGGCCGGCTCTGGGGCCAACGTCCTGACTTTC. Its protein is CASSVSTTGAGSGANVLTF.

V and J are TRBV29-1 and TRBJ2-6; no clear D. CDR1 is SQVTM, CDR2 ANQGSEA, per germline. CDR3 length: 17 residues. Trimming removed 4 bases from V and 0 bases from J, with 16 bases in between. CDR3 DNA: TGCAGCGTTGGTACAGCCCCTACATCCTCTGGGGCCAACGTCCTGACTTTC. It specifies CSVGTAPTSSGANVLTF.

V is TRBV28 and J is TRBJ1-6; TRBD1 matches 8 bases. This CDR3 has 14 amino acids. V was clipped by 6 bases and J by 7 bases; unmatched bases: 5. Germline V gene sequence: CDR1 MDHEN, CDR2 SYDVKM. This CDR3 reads CASRGTGQNSPLHF. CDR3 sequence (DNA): TGTGCCAGCAGGGGGACAGGACAAAATTCACCCCTCCACTTT.

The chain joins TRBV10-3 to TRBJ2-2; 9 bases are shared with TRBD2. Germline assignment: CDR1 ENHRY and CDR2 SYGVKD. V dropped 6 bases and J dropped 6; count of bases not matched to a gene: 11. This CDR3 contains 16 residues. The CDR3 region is CAIRGRVAGGPGELFF. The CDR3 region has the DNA TGTGCCATCAGGGGCCGAGTGGCGGGAGGGCCCGGGGAGCTGTTTTTT.

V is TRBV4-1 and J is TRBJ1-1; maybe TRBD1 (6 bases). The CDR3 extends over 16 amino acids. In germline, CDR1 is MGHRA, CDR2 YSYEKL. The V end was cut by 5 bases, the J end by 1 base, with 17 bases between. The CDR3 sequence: CASSNYPRDKNTEAFF. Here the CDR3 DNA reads TGCGCCAGCAGCAACTACCCCCGGGACAAGAACACTGAAGCTTTCTTT.

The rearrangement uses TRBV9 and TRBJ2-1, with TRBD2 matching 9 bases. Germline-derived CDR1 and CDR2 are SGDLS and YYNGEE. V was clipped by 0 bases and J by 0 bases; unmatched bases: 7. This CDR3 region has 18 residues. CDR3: CASSVGDSGRNSYNEQFF. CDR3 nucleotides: TGTGCCAGCAGCGTAGGGGATAGCGGGAGAAACTCCTACAATGAGCAGTTCTTC.

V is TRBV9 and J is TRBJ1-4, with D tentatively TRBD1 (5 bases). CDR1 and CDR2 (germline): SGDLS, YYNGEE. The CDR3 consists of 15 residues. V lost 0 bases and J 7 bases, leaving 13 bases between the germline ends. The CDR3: CASSVDTHGGEKLFF. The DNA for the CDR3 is TGTGCCAGCAGCGTAGATACTCACGGGGGTGAAAAACTGTTTTTT. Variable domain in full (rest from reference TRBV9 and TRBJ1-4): DSGVTQTPKHLITATGQRVTLRCSPRSGDLSVYWYQQSLDQGLQFLIQYYNGEERAKGNILERFSAQQFPDLHSELNLSSLELGDSALYFCASSVDTHGGEKLFFGSGTQLSVL.

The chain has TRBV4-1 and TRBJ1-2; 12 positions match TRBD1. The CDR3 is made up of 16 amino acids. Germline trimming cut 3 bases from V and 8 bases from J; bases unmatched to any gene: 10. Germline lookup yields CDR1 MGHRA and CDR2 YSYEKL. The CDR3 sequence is CASSQTPGQGAWGYTF. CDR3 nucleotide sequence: TGCGCCAGCAGCCAGACCCCGGGACAGGGGGCTTGGGGCTACACCTTC.

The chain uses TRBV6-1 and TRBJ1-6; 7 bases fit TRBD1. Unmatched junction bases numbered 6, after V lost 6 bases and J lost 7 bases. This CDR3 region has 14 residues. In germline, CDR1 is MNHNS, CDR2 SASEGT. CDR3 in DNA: TGTGCCAGCAGGAACAGGGGTGGCAATTCACCCCTCCACTTT. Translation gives CASRNRGGNSPLHF.

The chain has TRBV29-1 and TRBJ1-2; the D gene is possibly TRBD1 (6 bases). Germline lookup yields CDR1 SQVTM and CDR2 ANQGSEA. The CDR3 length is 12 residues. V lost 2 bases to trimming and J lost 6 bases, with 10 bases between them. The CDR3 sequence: CSVERRGNGYTF. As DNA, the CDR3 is TGCAGCGTTGAACGAAGGGGGAATGGCTACACCTTC.

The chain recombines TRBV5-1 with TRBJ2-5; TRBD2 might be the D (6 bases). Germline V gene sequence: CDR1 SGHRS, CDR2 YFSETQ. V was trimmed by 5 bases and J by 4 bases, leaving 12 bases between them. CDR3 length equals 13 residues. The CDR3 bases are TGCGCCAGCAGTAGGAGGGTCCGAGAGACCCAGTACTTC. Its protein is CASSRRVRETQYF. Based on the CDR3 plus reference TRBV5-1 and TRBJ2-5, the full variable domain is KAGVTQTPRYLIKTRGQQVTLSCSPISGHRSVSWYQQTPGQGLQFLFEYFSETQRNKGNFPGRFSGRQFSNSRSEMNVSTLELGDSALYLCASSRRVRETQYFGPGTRLLVL.

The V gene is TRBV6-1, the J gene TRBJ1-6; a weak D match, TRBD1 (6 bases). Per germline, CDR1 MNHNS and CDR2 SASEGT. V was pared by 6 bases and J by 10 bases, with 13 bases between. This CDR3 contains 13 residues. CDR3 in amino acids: CASSSQQGSPLHF. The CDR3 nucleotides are TGTGCCAGCAGCAGCCAACAGGGATCACCCCTCCACTTT.

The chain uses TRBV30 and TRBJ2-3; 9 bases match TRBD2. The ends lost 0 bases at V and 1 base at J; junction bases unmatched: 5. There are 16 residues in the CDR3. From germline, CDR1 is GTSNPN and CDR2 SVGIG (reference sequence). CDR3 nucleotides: TGTGCCTGGAGTGTACCTAGCGGGGAGGGCACAGATACGCAGTATTTT. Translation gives CAWSVPSGEGTDTQYF.